These 9 T cell receptor beta chains came from one sample sequenced in a study of identical twins. TCRdb itself ran the 5' RACE reads through MiXCR, one entry per CDR3 protein. Found here are around 490,000 distinct CDR3 sequences, 12% to 15% of them singletons; the top ten hold around 0.4%. The same specimen was also included in a second study, on yellow fever vaccine responses in identical twins.

Sequenced material: CD4+ T cells sorted from blood. The receptors here all came from a woman aged 18-29 years in good health.

This clonotype was counted a few times. The chain employs TRBV11-2 and TRBJ2-5; D ambiguous. The germline V gene encodes CDR1 SGHAT and CDR2 FQNNGV. V lost 1 base, J lost 4 bases, and 13 bases lay in between. The CDR3 spans 15 residues. Written as DNA, the CDR3 is TGTGCCAGCAGCTTAGGCGGAGTCCTGGGAGAGACCCAGTACTTC. This codes for CASSLGGVLGETQYF. The variable domain in full, completed from reference TRBV11-2 and TRBJ2-5, reads EAGVAQSPRYKIIEKRQSVAFWCNPISGHATLYWYQQILGQGPKLLIQFQNNGVVDDSQLPKDRFSAERLKGVDSTLKIQPAKLEDSAVYLCASSLGGVLGETQYFGPGTRLLVL.

A few counts support this clonotype. The chain joins TRBV7-2 to TRBJ2-3; D is possibly TRBD2 (7 bases). The V end lost 6 bases, the J end lost 8 bases, and 12 bases lay between the germline ends. From germline, CDR1 is SGHTA and CDR2 FQGNSA. The CDR3 is made up of 12 amino acids. CDR3 in amino acids: CASRGGGPTQYF. The CDR3 nucleotides are TGTGCCAGCAGGGGAGGGGGACCTACGCAGTATTTT.

This clonotype was counted a few times. The rearrangement joins TRBV12-3 or TRBV12-4 to TRBJ2-2; TRBD2 aligns across 11 bases. This CDR3 is built from 16 residues. Trimming cost V 5 bases and J 3 bases; bases outside gene matches: 5. CDR3 DNA sequence: TGTGCCAGCAGTCCGATAGCGGGGGGGCACACCGGGGAGCTGTTTTTT. This sequence encodes CASSPIAGGHTGELFF.

This clonotype has more than one count but fewer than ten. The rearrangement uses TRBV18 and TRBJ2-5; weak D call: TRBD1 (6 bases). Germline V gene lookup returns CDR1 KGHSH and CDR2 LQKENI. This CDR3 comprises 14 residues. Trimming took off 0 bases at V and 3 bases at J, with 8 bases between the two ends. The CDR3: CASSPPNREETQYF. The CDR3 nucleotides read TGTGCCAGCTCACCACCGAACAGGGAAGAGACCCAGTACTTC.

This clonotype has only a few counts. The chain links TRBV11-1 to TRBJ2-3, with D possibly TRBD2 on 5 matching bases. Between the trimmed V and J ends, which lost 5 bases and 6 bases, there was a span of 27 bases. CDR3 length equals 18 residues. The V gene's germline CDR1 is SGHAT and CDR2 FQDESV (reference sequence). CDR3 nucleotides: TGTGCCAGCAGCGCCATCCTGGACTCCAAGACGACTACGGATACGCAGTATTTT. It translates to CASSAILDSKTTTDTQYF.

V usage is TRBV7-2 and J usage is TRBJ1-5, with D hard to call. Per the germline V gene, CDR1 is SGHTA and CDR2 is FQGNSA. This CDR3 comprises 15 residues. The V end was cut by 1 base, the J end by 3 bases, with 10 bases between. The CDR3 region has the DNA TGTGCCAGCAGCTTAGTTTTCGGGGACAATCAGCCCCAGCATTTT. This gives the protein CASSLVFGDNQPQHF.

This clonotype came up a few times. This rearrangement joins TRBV12-3 or TRBV12-4 to TRBJ2-2, with 7 bases that match TRBD2. The trim removed 1 base at V and 3 bases at J, leaving 5 bases unmatched. CDR3 size: 16 residues. DNA of the CDR3: TGTGCCAGCAGTTTAGTGGCGGGGGTCCACACCGGGGAGCTGTTTTTT. Encoded protein: CASSLVAGVHTGELFF.

This clonotype was counted once. The chain uses TRBV19 and TRBJ1-5, with 8 bases fitting TRBD1. The junction had 6 bases not matched to a gene; V was cut back by 6 bases and J by 5 bases. This CDR3 comprises 14 residues. Germline loops: CDR1 LNHDA, CDR2 SQIVND (reference sequence). CDR3 loop: CASSLQGGDQPQHF. In DNA, the CDR3 is TGTGCCAGTAGCCTACAGGGGGGAGATCAGCCCCAGCATTTT.

The genes are TRBV20-1 and TRBJ2-3, with a tentative D call TRBD2 (5 bases). Germline V gene data show CDR1 as DFQATT and CDR2 as SNEGSKA (reference sequence). Between the trimmed V and J ends, which lost 7 bases and 6 bases, there was a span of 8 bases. There are 10 residues in the CDR3. CDR3: CSVSGDTQYF. CDR3 bases: TGCAGTGTGAGCGGCGATACGCAGTATTTT.